The next 25 T cell receptor beta chains were all read from a single sample in a study of blood T cell repertoires in COVID-19. TCRdb's copy holds only in-frame clones and misses some; the assay was immunoSEQ multiplex PCR. The data hold around 220,000 clones, with approximately 86% observed a single time. Sequenced: PBMCs or T cells enriched from blood (not recorded which). These receptors all stem from a woman between 50 and 59 years old with acute COVID-19.

Only one count was recorded for this clone. The rearrangement links TRBV7-2 to TRBJ1-2; D perhaps matches TRBD1 (6 bases). Between the trimmed V and J ends, which lost 6 bases and 6 bases, there was a span of 17 bases. Germline V lookup: CDR1 SGHTA, CDR2 FQGNSA. This CDR3 is built from 14 residues. The CDR3 spells CASSALGHEDGYTF. Here the CDR3 DNA reads TGTGCCAGCAGTGCCTTGGGACATGAGGATGGCTACACCTTC.

A single count supports this clone. The rearrangement joins TRBV13 to TRBJ1-1; TRBD1 is a possible D gene (6 bases). Trimming stripped 5 bases from V and 5 bases from J, with 15 bases between. Germline CDR1 and CDR2: PRHDT and FYEKMQ (reference sequence). The CDR3 is made up of 14 amino acids. For the CDR3, the DNA is TGTGCCAGCAGCGTACAGGGAAAAGGAACTGAAGCTTTCTTT. Protein product: CASSVQGKGTEAFF.

The chain joins TRBV7-9 to TRBJ1-1, with D tentatively TRBD1 (5 bases). V was trimmed by 6 bases and J by 1 base, leaving 12 bases between them. Germline values: CDR1 SEHNR, CDR2 FQNEAQ (reference sequence). The CDR3 totals 14 residues. CDR3 loop: CASRWAGQNTEAFF. The CDR3, as DNA: TGTGCCAGCAGGTGGGCCGGACAGAACACTGAAGCTTTCTTT.

The V and J genes are TRBV5-1 and TRBJ2-3; tentative D call: TRBD2 (6 bases). Germline V gene sequence: CDR1 SGHRS, CDR2 YFSETQ. V was shortened by 0 bases and J by 0 bases, with 8 bases between the two germline ends. This CDR3 has 15 residues. DNA for the CDR3: TGCGCCAGCAGCTTGGCCGGGACTAGCACAGATACGCAGTATTTT. It encodes CASSLAGTSTDTQYF.

The chain has TRBV19 and TRBJ1-2, with a weak D call TRBD1 (5 bases). V lost 5 bases and J lost 3, with 10 bases in between. Germline lookup yields CDR1 LNHDA and CDR2 SQIVND (reference sequence). The CDR3 has 13 residues. The CDR3 loop reads CASSLGLHYGYTF. CDR3 sequence (DNA): TGTGCCAGTAGTTTGGGACTTCACTATGGCTACACCTTC.

V usage is TRBV5-1 and J usage is TRBJ2-1; D perhaps matches TRBD2 (6 bases). Germline lookup yields CDR1 SGHRS and CDR2 YFSETQ. The CDR3 sequence is 15 residues long. V gave up 4 bases and J gave up 1 base, with 12 bases separating them. The CDR3 protein is CASSLRRASYNEQFF. In DNA form, the CDR3 reads TGCGCCAGCAGCCTTCGGAGGGCGTCCTACAATGAGCAGTTCTTC.

The genes are TRBV6-4 and TRBJ1-2; D gene uncertain. The CDR3 is 13 amino acids. Trimming stripped 8 bases from V and 3 bases from J, with 13 bases between. Germline CDR1 reads MRHNA; CDR2 reads SNTAGT. The CDR3 loop is CASVLGRDYGYTF. In DNA, the CDR3 is TGTGCCAGCGTCTTAGGGCGGGACTATGGCTACACCTTC.

This chain links TRBV3-1 (or the pseudogene TRBV3-2) with TRBJ2-1, with TRBD1 matching over 12 bases. The V segment lost 0 bases and the J segment 1 base; nucleotides outside the gene matches: 10. Germline CDR1 LGHDT, CDR2 YNNKEL (reference sequence). CDR3 length: 20 amino acids. CDR3 sequence (DNA): TGTGCCAGCAGCCAAGAAGGAGGGACAGGGGGCTTTGAGTCCTACAATGAGCAGTTCTTC. Translation: CASSQEGGTGGFESYNEQFF.

The chain has TRBV10-3 and TRBJ1-2; TRBD1 agrees at 7 bases. Germline V CDR1 and CDR2: ENHRY, SYGVKD. The CDR3 extends over 14 amino acids. The trim removed 6 bases at V and 0 bases at J, leaving 4 bases unmatched. The DNA for the CDR3 is TGTGCCATCAGCCGGGACAGTACTAACTATGGCTACACCTTC. Translated: CAISRDSTNYGYTF.

The genes are TRBV27 and TRBJ1-2, with D possibly being TRBD1 (6 bases). Trimming removed 0 bases at V and 8 bases at J, with 13 bases between. This CDR3 contains 14 residues. From germline, CDR1 is MNHEY and CDR2 SMNVEV (reference sequence). CDR3 DNA: TGTGCCAGCAGTTTATCAGCAGGGGTGAGGGGCTACACCTTC. Amino acids: CASSLSAGVRGYTF.

The V gene is TRBV7-9, the J gene TRBJ1-5; D may be TRBD1 (5 bases). This CDR3 contains 13 residues. The V gene's germline CDR1 is SEHNR and CDR2 FQNEAQ (reference sequence). V lost 3 bases and J 6 bases, leaving 9 bases between the germline ends. The CDR3 sequence: CASSFGGAQPQHF. The CDR3 DNA sequence: TGTGCCAGCAGCTTTGGAGGGGCTCAGCCCCAGCATTTT.

V gene TRBV7-2 combines with J gene TRBJ1-5; D perhaps matches TRBD1 (5 bases). The CDR3 spans 13 residues. Germline CDR1 is SGHTA and CDR2 is FQGNSA. V was pared by 5 bases and J by 6 bases, with 11 bases between. The CDR3 sequence: CASSLGGGQPQHF. As DNA, the CDR3 is TGTGCCAGCAGCCTCGGCGGGGGTCAGCCCCAGCATTTT.

The chain uses TRBV27 and TRBJ2-3; 7 nucleotides match TRBD1. The CDR3 covers 14 residues. In germline, CDR1 is MNHEY, CDR2 SMNVEV (reference sequence). The J segment lost 2 bases and the V segment lost 6 bases, leaving 5 bases of the junction unmatched. The CDR3 spells CASRRDRSTDTQYF. The CDR3 nucleotides are TGTGCCAGCAGGAGGGACAGATCCACAGATACGCAGTATTTT.

This clone was seen only a few times. The V call is TRBV6-5, the J call TRBJ1-2; TRBD1 matches 8 bases. Germline V gene sequence: CDR1 MNHEY, CDR2 SVGAGI. V lost 6 bases and J lost 3; bases outside the gene matches: 9. This CDR3 region has 15 residues. The CDR3: CASRPRTGSYYGYTF. Here the CDR3 DNA reads TGTGCCAGCAGGCCGAGGACAGGGAGTTACTATGGCTACACCTTC.

The chain couples TRBV6-2 or TRBV6-3 to TRBJ2-2; D is uncertain. The CDR3 sequence is 14 residues long. Germline V gives CDR1 MNHEY, CDR2 SVGEGT. The ends were cut back, 6 bases at V and 4 bases at J, with 12 bases in the middle. CDR3 protein: CASSSGYGTGELFF. The CDR3 DNA follows: TGTGCCAGCAGCTCAGGTTATGGCACCGGGGAGCTGTTTTTT.

This chain uses TRBV19 with TRBJ1-1, with 8 bases fitting TRBD1. Germline V gene lookup returns CDR1 LNHDA and CDR2 SQIVND (reference sequence). The CDR3 is 14 residues long. V shed 4 bases and J 3 bases; nucleotides not matched to a gene: 4. The CDR3 region is CASSTQGAHTEAFF. CDR3 DNA: TGTGCCAGTAGTACCCAGGGGGCGCACACTGAAGCTTTCTTT.

This chain links TRBV3-1 (or the pseudogene TRBV3-2) with TRBJ2-7; 9 nucleotides agree with TRBD1. CDR1 is LGHDT and CDR2 is YNNKEL in the germline V gene (reference sequence). This CDR3 region has 15 residues. With V trimmed by 4 bases and J by 2 bases, 6 bases remained unmatched. The CDR3 region is CASSLGQGSPYEQYF. CDR3 nucleotides: TGTGCCAGCAGCCTAGGACAGGGGAGCCCCTACGAGCAGTACTTC.

This clone has a single count. The rearrangement uses TRBV11-3 and TRBJ2-5; 12 bases agree with TRBD2. V lost 3 bases to trimming and J lost 2 bases; unmatched junction nucleotides: 4. Germline loops: CDR1 SGHNT, CDR2 YENEEA. CDR3 size: 16 residues. The DNA of the CDR3 is TGTGCCAGCAGCTTGGGACTAGCGGGTACACAAGAGACCCAGTACTTC. Its translation is CASSLGLAGTQETQYF. The full variable domain, with the rest looked up from reference TRBV11-3 and TRBJ2-5, is EAGVVQSPRYKIIEKKQPVAFWCNPISGHNTLYWYLQNLGQGPELLIRYENEEAVDDSQLPKDRFSAERLKGVDSTLKIQPAELGDSAVYLCASSLGLAGTQETQYFGPGTRLLVL.

This chain links TRBV7-9 with TRBJ1-4; TRBD1 matches 7 bases. The length of the CDR3 is 15 residues. The V gene's germline CDR1 is SEHNR and CDR2 FQNEAQ (reference sequence). Losses at the gene ends were 5 bases for V and 11 bases for J; bases not matched to a gene: 14. The CDR3 nucleotides read TGTGCCAGCAGCATCCGACAGGGTCAGGATGGGAAACTGTTTTTT. Residues: CASSIRQGQDGKLFF. The full variable domain, its missing parts supplied by reference TRBV7-9 and TRBJ1-4, is DTGVSQNPRHKITKRGQNVTFRCDPISEHNRLYWYRQTLGQGPEFLTYFQNEAQLEKSRLLSDRFSAERPKGSFSTLEIQRTEQGDSAMYLCASSIRQGQDGKLFFGSGTQLSVL.

The CDR3 spells CASSLTSAWSADTQYF. CDR3 nucleotides: TGCGCCAGCAGCTTGACTAGTGCCTGGTCAGCAGATACGCAGTATTTT. This chain connects TRBV5-1 to TRBJ2-3; weak D call: TRBD2 (5 bases). Germline assignment: CDR1 SGHRS and CDR2 YFSETQ. V shed 1 base and J shed 4 bases, with 16 bases lying between them. The CDR3 length is 16 residues.

The V gene is TRBV5-1, the J gene TRBJ1-1; weak D call: TRBD1 (6 bases). CDR1 and CDR2 (germline): SGHRS, YFSETQ. V lost 4 bases, J lost 2 bases, and 18 bases lay in between. The CDR3 has 16 amino acids. The CDR3 DNA follows: TGCGCCAGCAGCCGGCGCAATGGGGGCCGAAACACTGAAGCTTTCTTT. It encodes CASSRRNGGRNTEAFF. Full variable domain (missing parts from reference TRBV5-1 and TRBJ1-1): KAGVTQTPRYLIKTRGQQVTLSCSPISGHRSVSWYQQTPGQGLQFLFEYFSETQRNKGNFPGRFSGRQFSNSRSEMNVSTLELGDSALYLCASSRRNGGRNTEAFFGQGTRLTVV.

The V and J genes are TRBV11-2 and TRBJ2-2; the match to TRBD1 covers 8 bases. This CDR3 has 14 residues. From germline, CDR1 is SGHAT and CDR2 FQNNGV. The V and J ends lost 7 bases and 3 bases, in that order; junction bases with no gene match: 4. The CDR3 here is CASTGTGHTGELFF. The CDR3 coding sequence is TGTGCCAGCACCGGGACAGGTCACACCGGGGAGCTGTTTTTT. Variable domain in full (rest from reference TRBV11-2 and TRBJ2-2): EAGVAQSPRYKIIEKRQSVAFWCNPISGHATLYWYQQILGQGPKLLIQFQNNGVVDDSQLPKDRFSAERLKGVDSTLKIQPAKLEDSAVYLCASTGTGHTGELFFGEGSRLTVL.

The chain carries TRBV10-3 and TRBJ2-7; D is perhaps TRBD1 (6 bases). Trimming shortened V by 6 bases and J by 1 base, and 13 bases separated the two germline ends. The CDR3 runs to 14 residues. CDR1 and CDR2 from the germline V gene are ENHRY and SYGVKD. The CDR3 is CAISAGDLSYEQYF. CDR3 sequence (DNA): TGTGCCATCAGCGCAGGGGACCTATCCTACGAGCAGTACTTC.

The V call is TRBV5-5, the J call TRBJ2-1, with D uncertain. Germline CDR1 reads SGHKS; CDR2 reads YYEKEE (reference sequence). Trimming took off 0 bases at V and 2 bases at J, with 12 bases between the two ends. The CDR3 length is 16 residues. CDR3 protein: CASSLGYGFPYNEQFF. DNA for the CDR3: TGTGCCAGCAGCTTGGGGTACGGTTTCCCCTACAATGAGCAGTTCTTC.

The chain employs TRBV19 and TRBJ1-1, with a weak D call TRBD1 (5 bases). V lost 5 bases to trimming and J lost 8 bases, with 12 bases between them. CDR3 size: 12 residues. The germline gives CDR1 LNHDA, CDR2 SQIVND (reference sequence). Written as DNA, the CDR3 is TGTGCCAGTAGTCTTCAGGGTAGGGAAGCTTTCTTT. Translated: CASSLQGREAFF.